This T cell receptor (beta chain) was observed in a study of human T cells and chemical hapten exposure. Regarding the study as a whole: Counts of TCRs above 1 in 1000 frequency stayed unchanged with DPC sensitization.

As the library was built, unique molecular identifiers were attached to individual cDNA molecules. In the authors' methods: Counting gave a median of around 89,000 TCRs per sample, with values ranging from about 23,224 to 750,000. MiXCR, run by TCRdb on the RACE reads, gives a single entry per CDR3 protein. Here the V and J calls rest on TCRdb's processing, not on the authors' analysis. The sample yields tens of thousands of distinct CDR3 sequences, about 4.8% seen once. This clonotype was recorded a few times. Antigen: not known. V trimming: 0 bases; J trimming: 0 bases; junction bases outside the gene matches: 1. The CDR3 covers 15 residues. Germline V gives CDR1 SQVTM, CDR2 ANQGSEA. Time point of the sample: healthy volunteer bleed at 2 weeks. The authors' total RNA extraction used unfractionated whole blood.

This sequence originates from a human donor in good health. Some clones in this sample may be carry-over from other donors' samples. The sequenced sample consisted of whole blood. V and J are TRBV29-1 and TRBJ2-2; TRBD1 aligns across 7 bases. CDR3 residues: CSVEEGTANTGELFF. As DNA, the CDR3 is TGCAGCGTTGAAGAGGGGACAGCGAACACCGGGGAGCTGTTTTTT.